This TCR beta chain was recovered during a study of CD8 T cells in Susac syndrome. CDR3 length equals 16 residues. V trimming: 7 bases; J trimming: 7 bases; junction bases outside the gene matches: 13. Germline assignment: CDR1 LNHDA and CDR2 SQIVND (reference sequence). The RNA, 0.5 to 1 ug, was put through reverse transcription using random hexamers. TCRdb reanalysed the immunoSEQ multiplex PCR reads using MiXCR and keeps one entry per CDR3 protein. The sample holds 100,000 to 150,000 distinct CDR3 sequences, 85% to 95% seen once. V is TRBV19 and J is TRBJ2-1, with TRBD2 matching over 10 bases. The source is a human donor with Susac syndrome. Sequences were obtained from CD8+ T cells from PBMCs. In DNA, the CDR3 is TGTGCCAGTATTAATCTAGCGGGAGAACCAGGGAATGAGCAGTTCTTC. Translation gives CASINLAGEPGNEQFF. Looking up the rest from reference TRBV19 and TRBJ2-1 gives the full variable domain: DGGITQSPKYLFRKEGQNVTLSCEQNLNHDAMYWYRQDPGQGLRLIYYSQIVNDFQKGDIAEGYSVSREKKESFPLTVTSAQKNPTAFYLCASINLAGEPGNEQFFGPGTRLTVL.